The entry that follows covers one TCR beta chain sequence. Antigen specificity is unknown. Sequenced patients had shown CD8+CD57+ cell expansion by flow cytometry. The CDR3 loop spans 18 amino acids. With 0 bases clipped from V and 6 bases from J, the junction kept 13 bases outside the gene matches. Germline V gene sequence: CDR1 DFQATT, CDR2 SNEGSKA (reference sequence). These data are taken from a study of CD8+CD57+ T cells in acquired aplastic anemia. Genomic DNA constituted the template upon which TCR beta VDJ and CDR3 profiling was performed. In TCRdb, the reads were re-called with MiXCR into one record per CDR3 protein. Of about 220,000 distinct CDR3 sequences listed, about 44% are singletons. Overall study findings and caveats: Both patients and controls carried the same twenty-nine CD8+ CDR3 sequences.

The sequence came from a human donor with aplastic anemia. Sequenced: sorted CD4+, CD8+, or CD8+CD57+ T cells (not recorded which) from PBMCs. This chain links TRBV20-1 with TRBJ2-3; the match to TRBD2 covers 12 bases. This chain's CDR3 is CSARDPSTSGGGEDTQYF. CDR3 bases: TGCAGTGCTAGAGACCCCTCGACTAGCGGGGGCGGGGAGGATACGCAGTATTTT.